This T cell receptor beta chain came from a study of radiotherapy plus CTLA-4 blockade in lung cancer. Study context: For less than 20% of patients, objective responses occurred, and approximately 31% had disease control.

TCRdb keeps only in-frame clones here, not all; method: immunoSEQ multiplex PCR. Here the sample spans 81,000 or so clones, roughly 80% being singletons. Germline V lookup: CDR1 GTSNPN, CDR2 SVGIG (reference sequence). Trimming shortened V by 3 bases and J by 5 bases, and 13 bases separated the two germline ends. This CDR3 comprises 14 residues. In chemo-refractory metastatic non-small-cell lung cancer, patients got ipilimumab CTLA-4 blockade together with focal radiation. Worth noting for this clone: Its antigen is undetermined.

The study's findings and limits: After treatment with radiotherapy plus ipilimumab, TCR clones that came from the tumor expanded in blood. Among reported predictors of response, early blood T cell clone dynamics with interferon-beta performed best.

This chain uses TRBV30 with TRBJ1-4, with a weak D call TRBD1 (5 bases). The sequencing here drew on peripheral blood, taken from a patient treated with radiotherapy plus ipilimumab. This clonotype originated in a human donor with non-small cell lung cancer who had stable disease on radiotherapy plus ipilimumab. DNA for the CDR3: TGTGCCTGGAGGGCCGGGGGGGGAAATGAAAAACTGTTTTTT. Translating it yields CAWRAGGGNEKLFF.